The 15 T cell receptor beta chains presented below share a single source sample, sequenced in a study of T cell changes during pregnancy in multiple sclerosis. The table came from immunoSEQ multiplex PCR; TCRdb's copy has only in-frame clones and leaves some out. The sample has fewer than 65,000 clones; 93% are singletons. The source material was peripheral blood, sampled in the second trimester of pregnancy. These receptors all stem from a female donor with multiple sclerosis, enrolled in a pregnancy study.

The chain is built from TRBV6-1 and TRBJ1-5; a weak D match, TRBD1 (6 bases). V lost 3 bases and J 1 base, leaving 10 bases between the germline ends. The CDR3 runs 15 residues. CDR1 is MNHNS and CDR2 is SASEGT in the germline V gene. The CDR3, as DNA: TGTGCCAGCAGTGATCCCGGACAGAGCAATCAGCCCCAGCATTTT. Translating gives CASSDPGQSNQPQHF.

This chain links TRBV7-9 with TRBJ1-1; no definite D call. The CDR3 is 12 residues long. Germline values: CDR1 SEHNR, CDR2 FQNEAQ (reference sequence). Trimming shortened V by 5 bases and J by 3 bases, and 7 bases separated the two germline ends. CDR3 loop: CASSPTDTEAFF. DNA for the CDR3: TGTGCCAGCAGCCCTACGGACACTGAAGCTTTCTTT.

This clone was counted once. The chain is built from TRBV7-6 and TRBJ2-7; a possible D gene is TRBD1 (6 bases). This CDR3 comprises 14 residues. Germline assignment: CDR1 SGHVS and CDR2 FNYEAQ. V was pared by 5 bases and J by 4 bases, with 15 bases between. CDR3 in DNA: TGTGCCAGCAGCCCAAGGGACACGAATTACGAGCAGTACTTC. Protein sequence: CASSPRDTNYEQYF.

The CDR3 DNA is TGTGCCAGCAGTTTGTCGGGGGTAGCTAACTATGGCTACACCTTC. It codes for CASSLSGVANYGYTF. The V call is TRBV27, the J call TRBJ1-2, with D possibly TRBD1 on 5 matching bases. This CDR3 comprises 15 residues. The V end lost 3 bases, the J end lost 0 bases, and 11 bases lay between the germline ends. CDR1 is MNHEY and CDR2 is SMNVEV in the germline V gene (reference sequence).

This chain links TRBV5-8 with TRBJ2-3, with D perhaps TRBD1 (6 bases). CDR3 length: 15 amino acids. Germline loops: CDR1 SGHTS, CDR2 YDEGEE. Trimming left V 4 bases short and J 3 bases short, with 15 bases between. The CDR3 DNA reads TGTGCCAGCAGCGAGAGGGGGAAGGGGACAGATACGCAGTATTTT. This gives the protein CASSERGKGTDTQYF.

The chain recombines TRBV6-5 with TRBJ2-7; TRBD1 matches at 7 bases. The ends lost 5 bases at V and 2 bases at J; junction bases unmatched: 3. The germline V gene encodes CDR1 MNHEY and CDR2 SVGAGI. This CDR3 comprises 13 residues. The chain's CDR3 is CASSQGQAYEQYF. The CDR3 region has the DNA TGTGCCAGCAGTCAAGGACAGGCCTACGAGCAGTACTTC.

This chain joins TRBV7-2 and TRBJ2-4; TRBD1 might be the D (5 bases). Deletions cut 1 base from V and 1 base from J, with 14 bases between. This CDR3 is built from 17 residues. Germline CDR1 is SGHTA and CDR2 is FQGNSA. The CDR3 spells CASSLVQVLKAKNIQYF. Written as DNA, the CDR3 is TGTGCCAGCAGCTTAGTACAGGTCCTTAAGGCCAAAAACATTCAGTACTTC.

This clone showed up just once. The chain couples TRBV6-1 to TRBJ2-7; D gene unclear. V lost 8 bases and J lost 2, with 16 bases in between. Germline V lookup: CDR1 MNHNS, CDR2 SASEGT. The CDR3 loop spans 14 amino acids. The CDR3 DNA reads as TGTGCCAGCGATACAGCCCAAGGCGCCTACGAGCAGTACTTC. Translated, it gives CASDTAQGAYEQYF.

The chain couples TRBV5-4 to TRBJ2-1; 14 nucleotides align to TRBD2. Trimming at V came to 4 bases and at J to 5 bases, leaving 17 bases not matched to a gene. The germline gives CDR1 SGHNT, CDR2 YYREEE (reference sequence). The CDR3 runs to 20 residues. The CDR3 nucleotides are TGTGCCAGCAGCAAACAGATACCAGGGACTAGCGGGAGAGGCAACAATGAGCAGTTCTTC. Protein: CASSKQIPGTSGRGNNEQFF. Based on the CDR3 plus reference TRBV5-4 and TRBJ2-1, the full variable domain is ETGVTQSPTHLIKTRGQQVTLRCSSQSGHNTVSWYQQALGQGPQFIFQYYREEENGRGNFPPRFSGLQFPNYSSELNVNALELDDSALYLCASSKQIPGTSGRGNNEQFFGPGTRLTVL.

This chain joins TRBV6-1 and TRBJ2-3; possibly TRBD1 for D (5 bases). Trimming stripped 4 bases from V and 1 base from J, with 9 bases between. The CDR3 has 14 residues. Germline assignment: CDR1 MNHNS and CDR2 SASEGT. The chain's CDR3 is CASSGGHRTDTQYF. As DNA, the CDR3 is TGTGCCAGCAGTGGGGGCCACCGCACAGATACGCAGTATTTT.

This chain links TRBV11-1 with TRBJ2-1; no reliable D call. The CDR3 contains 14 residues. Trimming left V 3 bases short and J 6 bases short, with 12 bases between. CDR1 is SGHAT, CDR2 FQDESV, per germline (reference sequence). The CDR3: CASSLQVNFNEQFF. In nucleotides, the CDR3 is TGTGCCAGCAGCTTGCAGGTTAATTTCAATGAGCAGTTCTTC.

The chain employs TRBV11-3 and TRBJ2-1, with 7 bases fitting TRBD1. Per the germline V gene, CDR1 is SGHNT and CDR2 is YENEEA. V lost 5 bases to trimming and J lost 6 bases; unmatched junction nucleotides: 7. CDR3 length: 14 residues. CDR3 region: CASSREAGGNEQFF. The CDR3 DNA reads TGTGCCAGCAGCCGAGAAGCAGGGGGCAATGAGCAGTTCTTC.

The CDR3 DNA sequence: TGTGCCAGCAGCCCCACACTATCCCCCATCTCTGGAAACACCATATATTTT. It specifies CASSPTLSPISGNTIYF. The chain couples TRBV9 to TRBJ1-3; D not certain. The ends were cut back, 4 bases at V and 0 bases at J, with 17 bases in the middle. Germline lookup yields CDR1 SGDLS and CDR2 YYNGEE. The CDR3 length is 17 residues.

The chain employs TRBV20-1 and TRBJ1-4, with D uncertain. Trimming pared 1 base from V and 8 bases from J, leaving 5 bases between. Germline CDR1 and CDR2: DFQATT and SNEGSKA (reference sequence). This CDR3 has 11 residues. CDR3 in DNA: TGCAGTGCTAGAGTACTCGAAAAACTGTTTTTT. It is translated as CSARVLEKLFF.

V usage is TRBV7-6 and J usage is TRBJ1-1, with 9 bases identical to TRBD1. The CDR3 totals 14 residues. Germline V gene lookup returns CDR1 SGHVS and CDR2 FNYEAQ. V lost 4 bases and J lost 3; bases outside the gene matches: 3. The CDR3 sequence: CASSSRTGDTEAFF. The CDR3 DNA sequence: TGTGCCAGCAGCTCTAGGACAGGGGACACTGAAGCTTTCTTT.